The rows below give T cell receptor beta chains drawn from one sample of a study of T-cell reconstitution after alpha-beta-depleted transplantation in children. TCRdb re-analysed the PCR reads in MiXCR, keeping a single row per CDR3 protein. The sample lists 500,000 to 600,000 distinct CDR3 sequences, 18% occurring once. The sample in question was PBMCs from the stem cell graft donor, obtained from the stem cell graft. Source of these receptors: a human donor who donated a stem cell graft to a child with acute lymphoblastic leukemia. Each CDR3 is given with its conserved first and last residue.

14	TRBV5-1	TRBJ1-1	CASRPRQGYTEAFF
15	TRBV4-1	TRBJ2-2	CASSHGRGYTGELFF
19	TRBV4-1	TRBJ2-1	CASSLYSGRALSSYNEQFF
15	TRBV7-3	TRBJ2-7	CASSLGTTGADEQYF
11	TRBV29-1	TRBJ1-1	CSAAQNTEAFF
15	TRBV6-1	TRBJ2-1	CASSEREGSYNEQFF
14	TRBV29-1	TRBJ1-5	CSVVGGERNQPQHF
13	TRBV12-3/TRBV12-4	TRBJ2-7	CASRLGQNYEQYF
10	TRBV20-1	TRBJ1-1	CSARITGAFF
13	TRBV24-1	TRBJ2-3	CATSISRTDTQYF
13	TRBV18	TRBJ1-4	CASSPSQTEKLFF
13	TRBV3-1	TRBJ2-1	CASSLSPKPEQFF
16	TRBV12-3/TRBV12-4	TRBJ2-7	CASSLKFAGYSYEQYF
14	TRBV6-5	TRBJ2-7	CASSYRGSPYEQYF
15	TRBV12-3/TRBV12-4	TRBJ2-5	CASSPGLAGTETQYF
12	TRBV7-9	TRBJ1-1	CASSLKYTEAFF
15	TRBV7-2	TRBJ1-2	CASSRRGAPNYGYTF
15	TRBV16	TRBJ1-1	CASSQSPPSNTEAFF
15	TRBV5-8	TRBJ1-2	CASSVQGRVYYGYTF
14	TRBV5-1	TRBJ1-1	CASWSSGGRTEAFF
15	TRBV11-2	TRBJ2-5	CASSTEGLDFETQYF
15	TRBV6-1	TRBJ1-5	CATFLEPGGGQPQHF
14	TRBV27	TRBJ2-3	CASSPLWGADTQYF
13	TRBV12-3/TRBV12-4	TRBJ1-5	CASSSTDSQPQHF
15	TRBV5-1	TRBJ2-7	CASSSRAGDPYEQYF
15	TRBV7-9	TRBJ1-6	CASSLVGARNSPLHF
13	TRBV20-1	TRBJ2-1	CSVGLYSYNEQFF
15	TRBV20-1	TRBJ2-1	CSAIRTSGAFGEQFF
14	TRBV21-1	TRBJ2-3	CASSKMRDADTQYF
15	TRBV11-2	TRBJ2-3	CASSDLLAGPDTQYF
15	TRBV2	TRBJ2-5	CASSASSGREETQYF
11	TRBV30	TRBJ2-3	CAWSLGDTQYF
14	TRBV7-9	TRBJ2-3	CASSSGLGADTQYF
13	TRBV10-3	TRBJ2-7	CAIGVVSSYEQYF
15	TRBV5-6	TRBJ1-4	CASSERGPRDEKLFF
19	TRBV27	TRBJ1-1	CASKRWGSQGRALDTEAFF
14	TRBV15	TRBJ2-4	CATIRTSGSNIQYF
14	TRBV5-1	TRBJ2-1	CASSMSLLGNEQFF
16	TRBV29-1	TRBJ1-2	CSVEDPRGTDVYGYTF
19	TRBV20-1	TRBJ2-3	CSARVEVAGGPLSTDTQYF
15	TRBV5-1	TRBJ2-7	CASSLGTSGIYEQYF